This T cell receptor beta chain was profiled in a study of T cell repertoires in cytomegalovirus infection. Study context: Peptides in the study included HLA-C-restricted and HLA-B-restricted CMV epitopes. Public TCR beta signatures were indicative of both CMV infection and a matching HLA type.

Study findings and constraints: Cumulative frequency (of public TCR beta family members) identified carriers of CMV plus the relevant HLA. Predominance within the ex vivo response was attributable to HLA-C-restricted CMV-specific TCR beta clonotypes.

The CDR3 is 17 residues long. The germline CDR1 and CDR2 sequences are MGHRA and YSYEKL. V lost 1 base and J lost 7; bases outside the gene matches: 12. TCRdb processed the reads anew with MiXCR; each CDR3 protein has one entry. The sample yields about 890,000 distinct CDR3 sequences, 30% to 40% seen once. This clonotype was seen a few times. The antigen remains undetermined. The sequences come from cultured CD8+ T cells from PBMCs, collected from culture after CMV antigen stimulation. The chain links TRBV4-1 to TRBJ2-1; 8 bases agree with TRBD1. The receptor's source is a human donor in good health (CMV status not recorded). Some clones in this sample may be carry-over from other donors' samples. The CDR3 here is CASSQGPGQVSWNEQFF. The CDR3 bases are TGCGCCAGCAGCCAAGGCCCGGGACAGGTCAGTTGGAATGAGCAGTTCTTC.